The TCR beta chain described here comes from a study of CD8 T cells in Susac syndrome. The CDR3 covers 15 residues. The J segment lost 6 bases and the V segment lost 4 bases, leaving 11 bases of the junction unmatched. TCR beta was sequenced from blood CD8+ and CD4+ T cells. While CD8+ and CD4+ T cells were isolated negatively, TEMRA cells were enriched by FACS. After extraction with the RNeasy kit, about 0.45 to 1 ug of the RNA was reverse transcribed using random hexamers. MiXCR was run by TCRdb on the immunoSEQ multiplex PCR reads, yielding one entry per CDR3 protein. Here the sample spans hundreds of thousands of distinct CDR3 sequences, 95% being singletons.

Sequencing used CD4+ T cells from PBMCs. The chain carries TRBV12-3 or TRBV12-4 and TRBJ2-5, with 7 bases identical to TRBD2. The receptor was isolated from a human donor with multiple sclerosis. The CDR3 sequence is CASSSHVGEGKTQYF. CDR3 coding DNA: TGTGCCAGCAGTTCCCACGTTGGGGAGGGGAAGACCCAGTACTTC.